These T cell receptor beta chains were read from a single sample in a study of vaccination effects on CD4 cells after COVID-19. TCRdb's copy holds only in-frame clones and misses some; the assay was immunoSEQ multiplex PCR. The sample shows tens of thousands of clones, about 70% of them seen only once. No cognate antigen is known for these TCRs. Material: CD4+ T cells from PBMCs cultured without peptide, obtained before COVID-19 vaccination. The source is a human donor who had a prior SARS-CoV-2 infection. Both conserved end residues are part of each CDR3. The order of the fields is J gene, V gene, D gene, clone size, CDR3 DNA, CDR3 protein. A D gene is named only where the DNA matches it firmly. Clone size appears in some rows only: once, few, many, or a class for an expanded clone.

J: TRBJ2-3
V: TRBV3-1/TRBV3-2
D: TRBD2
size: -
DNA: TGTGCCAGCAGCCACCTCCAGCCCCTAGCGGCTAGCACAGATACGCAGTATTTT
CDR3: CASSHLQPLAASTDTQYF

J: TRBJ1-1
V: TRBV5-1
D: -
size: -
DNA: TGCGCCAGCAGCGGAGGGACGATGACTGAAGCTTTCTTT
CDR3: CASSGGTMTEAFF

J: TRBJ1-2
V: TRBV2
D: -
size: -
DNA: TGTGCCAGCAGTGAAGCGCGAGGGATCTATGGCTACACCTTC
CDR3: CASSEARGIYGYTF

J: TRBJ2-7
V: TRBV4-1
D: -
size: -
DNA: TGCGCCAGCAGCCAACGGGACACCTCCTACGAGCAGTACTTC
CDR3: CASSQRDTSYEQYF

J: TRBJ2-1
V: TRBV7-2
D: -
size: -
DNA: TGTGCCAGCAGCTTACGACACGGGGACCACAATGAGCAGTTCTTC
CDR3: CASSLRHGDHNEQFF

J: TRBJ1-1
V: TRBV6-2/TRBV6-3
D: -
size: -
DNA: TGTGCCAGCAGTTACAGGGACACTGAAGCTTTCTTT
CDR3: CASSYRDTEAFF

J: TRBJ2-3
V: TRBV5-1
D: TRBD2
size: -
DNA: TGCGCCAGCAGCCCGCGACTAGCGGGTAGGGCAGATACGCAGTATTTT
CDR3: CASSPRLAGRADTQYF

J: TRBJ1-4
V: TRBV4-2
D: -
size: few
DNA: TGTGCCAGCAGCCAAACGACAGGACGAGGTGAAAAACTGTTTTTT
CDR3: CASSQTTGRGEKLFF

J: TRBJ2-5
V: TRBV7-2
D: -
size: once
DNA: TGTGCCAGCAACAGAGAGGCAGCCCAAGAGACCCAGTACTTC
CDR3: CASNREAAQETQYF

J: TRBJ1-2
V: TRBV2
D: -
size: few
DNA: TGTGCCAGCAGTCTACTTGGGACTGGCAACTATGGCTACACCTTC
CDR3: CASSLLGTGNYGYTF

J: TRBJ2-7
V: TRBV7-9
D: TRBD1
size: -
DNA: TGTGCCAGCAGCTCCAGGACAGGGGATGGCTACGAGCAGTACTTC
CDR3: CASSSRTGDGYEQYF

J: TRBJ2-4
V: TRBV28
D: -
size: few
DNA: TGTGCCAGCAGTTTAGTTGGCGGGACGGGGGATGACATTCAGTACTTC
CDR3: CASSLVGGTGDDIQYF

J: TRBJ2-1
V: TRBV5-4
D: -
size: -
DNA: TGTGCCAGCAGCTTGGTCGACAGATCCTACAATGAGCAGTTCTTC
CDR3: CASSLVDRSYNEQFF

J: TRBJ2-1
V: TRBV7-2
D: -
size: -
DNA: TGTGCCAGCAGCTTAGGTGGCGGGATACCCCGTGAGCAGTTCTTC
CDR3: CASSLGGGIPREQFF

J: TRBJ2-7
V: TRBV3-1/TRBV3-2
D: -
size: once
DNA: TGTGCCAGCAGCCAAGAACGGAGAGGGAGGATCAGCAACGAGCAGTACTTC
CDR3: CASSQERRGRISNEQYF

J: TRBJ2-3
V: TRBV5-1
D: -
size: few
DNA: TGCGCCAGCAGCTTGGTGCCTGAAGATACGCAGTATTTT
CDR3: CASSLVPEDTQYF

J: TRBJ1-1
V: TRBV27
D: -
size: -
DNA: TGTGCCAGCAGAGAGTGGACAGAGCAGAACACTGAAGCTTTCTTT
CDR3: CASREWTEQNTEAFF

J: TRBJ2-6
V: TRBV18
D: TRBD1
size: -
DNA: TGTGCCAGCTCACCAGCGGGACAGGGGGCTGGGGCCAACGTCCTGACTTTC
CDR3: CASSPAGQGAGANVLTF

J: TRBJ1-3
V: TRBV5-1
D: -
size: -
DNA: TGCGCCAGCAGCTTGGGCCCAGGTAACACCATATATTTT
CDR3: CASSLGPGNTIYF

J: TRBJ1-1
V: TRBV7-2
D: -
size: -
DNA: TGTGCCAGCAGCCACAATACGGGGGGGGTCAACACTGAAGCTTTCTTT
CDR3: CASSHNTGGVNTEAFF

J: TRBJ2-1
V: TRBV19
D: -
size: -
DNA: TGTGCCAGTAGTATATCAGGACAGATTTACTACAATGAGCAGTTCTTC
CDR3: CASSISGQIYYNEQFF

J: TRBJ2-7
V: TRBV21-1
D: -
size: -
DNA: TGTGCCAGCAGCAAAGCGGCGGCGAGCTCCTACGAGCAGTACTTC
CDR3: CASSKAAASSYEQYF

J: TRBJ2-5
V: TRBV5-6
D: -
size: -
DNA: TGTGCCAGCAGCTTTGGGGGGAAAGAGACCCAGTACTTC
CDR3: CASSFGGKETQYF

J: TRBJ1-6
V: TRBV5-6
D: -
size: -
DNA: TGTGCCAGCAGCTTGTACCTGGACAGTTGGTCACCCCTCCACTTT
CDR3: CASSLYLDSWSPLHF

J: TRBJ2-1
V: TRBV7-3
D: -
size: -
DNA: TGTGCCAGCAGCTTGGCGGGGGCCGTGTACAATGAGCAGTTCTTC
CDR3: CASSLAGAVYNEQFF

J: TRBJ2-3
V: TRBV2
D: -
size: -
DNA: TGTGCCAGCAGTGAAGAGGTGGGGGGTACGCAGTATTTT
CDR3: CASSEEVGGTQYF

J: TRBJ1-6
V: TRBV20-1
D: -
size: few
DNA: TGCAGTGCTAGTGTGGCAGTCAGCTCCTATAATTCACCCCTCCACTTT
CDR3: CSASVAVSSYNSPLHF

J: TRBJ2-3
V: TRBV24-1
D: -
size: -
DNA: TGTGCCACCAGTGACCCAAGCGGAGGAGCCACAGATACGCAGTATTTT
CDR3: CATSDPSGGATDTQYF

J: TRBJ2-3
V: TRBV4-2
D: -
size: -
DNA: TGTGCCAGTGAGGACGGCGGCACAGATACGCAGTATTTT
CDR3: CASEDGGTDTQYF

J: TRBJ1-5
V: TRBV3-1/TRBV3-2
D: -
size: -
DNA: TGTGCCAGCAGCCAGGGATCGACGAAGCATTTT
CDR3: CASSQGSTKHF

J: TRBJ2-3
V: TRBV2
D: -
size: -
DNA: TGTGCCAGCAGTTCCGGGGTCGATACGCAGTATTTT
CDR3: CASSSGVDTQYF

J: TRBJ2-5
V: TRBV9
D: TRBD1
size: -
DNA: TGTGCCAGCAGCGTAGGAACAGGGGCCTGGGAGACCCAGTACTTC
CDR3: CASSVGTGAWETQYF